The clone carrying this T cell receptor (beta chain) was picked up a small number of times. Trimming removed 2 bases from V and 5 bases from J, with 24 bases in between. The CDR3 extends over 18 amino acids. From germline, CDR1 is SGHVS and CDR2 FNYEAQ. The sample is drawn from a study of blood T cell repertoires in COVID-19. Study overall: COVID-19 samples collected from the United States, Italy and Spain covered acute and convalescent phases. From T cells, B-cell-depleted T cells, or PBMCs came the material, which was cDNA or gDNA.

Original handling: The assay estimated nucleated cells by amplifying reference gene primers. Libraries were prepared by immunoSEQ multiplex PCR; TCRdb keeps only in-frame clonotypes and omits some of them. V, J and clone size are those of that table, while D and trimming were read from the DNA. The data hold about 200,000 clones, with 85% observed a single time. The TCR sequence derives from a woman at least 80 years old with acute or convalescent COVID-19. The chain uses TRBV7-6 and TRBJ1-1; D uncertain. The sample consisted of peripheral blood. The CDR3 nucleotides are TGTGCCAGCAGCTTAAGTGTGGGTTATTTGGGCCTAAATACTGAAGCTTTCTTT. Translated, it gives CASSLSVGYLGLNTEAFF.